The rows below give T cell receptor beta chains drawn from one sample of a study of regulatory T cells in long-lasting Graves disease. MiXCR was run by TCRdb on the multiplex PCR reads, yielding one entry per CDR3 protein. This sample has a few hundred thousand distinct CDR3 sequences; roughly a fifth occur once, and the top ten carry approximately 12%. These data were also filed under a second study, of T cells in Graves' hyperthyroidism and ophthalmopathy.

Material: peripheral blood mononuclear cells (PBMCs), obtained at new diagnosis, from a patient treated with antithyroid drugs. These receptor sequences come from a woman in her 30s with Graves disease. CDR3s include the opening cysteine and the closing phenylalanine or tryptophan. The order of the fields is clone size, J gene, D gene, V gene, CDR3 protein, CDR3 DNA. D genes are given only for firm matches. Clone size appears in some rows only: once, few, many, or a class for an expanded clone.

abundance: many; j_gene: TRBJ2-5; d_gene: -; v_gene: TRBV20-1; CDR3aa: CSARDVGMGEETQYF; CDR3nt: TGCAGTGCTAGAGACGTAGGGATGGGAGAAGAGACCCAGTACTTC
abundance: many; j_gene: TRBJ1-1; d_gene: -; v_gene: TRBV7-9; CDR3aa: CASRYPTGNTEAFF; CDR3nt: TGTGCCAGCCGATATCCCACAGGGAACACTGAAGCTTTCTTT
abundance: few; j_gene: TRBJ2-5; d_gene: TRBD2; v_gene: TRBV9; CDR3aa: CASSFPRAGLSRVETQYF; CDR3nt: TGTGCCAGCTCTTTCCCCAGGGCGGGACTATCGAGGGTGGAGACCCAGTACTTC
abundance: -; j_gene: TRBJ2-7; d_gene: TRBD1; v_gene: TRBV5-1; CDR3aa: CASSQDRESSYEQYF; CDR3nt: TGCGCCAGCAGCCAAGACAGGGAGAGCTCCTACGAGCAGTACTTC
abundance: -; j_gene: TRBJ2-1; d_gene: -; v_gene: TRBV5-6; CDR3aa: CASSLQRAEGSGYNEQFF; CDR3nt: TGTGCCAGCAGCTTGCAGAGGGCAGAAGGGTCGGGTTACAATGAGCAGTTCTTC
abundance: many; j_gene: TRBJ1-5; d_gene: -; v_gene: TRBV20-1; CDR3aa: CSARDRVGGSNQPQHF; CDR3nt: TGCAGTGCTAGAGATCGGGTCGGGGGGTCTAATCAGCCCCAGCATTTT
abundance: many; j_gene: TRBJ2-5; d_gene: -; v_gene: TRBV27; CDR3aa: CASSSGPTGTQYF; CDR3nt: TGTGCCAGCAGTTCCGGACCGACCGGGACCCAGTACTTC
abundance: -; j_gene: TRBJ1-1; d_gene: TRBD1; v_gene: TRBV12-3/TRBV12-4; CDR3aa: CASSLGTGITEAFF; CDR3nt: TGTGCCAGCAGTTTAGGGACAGGGATCACTGAAGCTTTCTTT
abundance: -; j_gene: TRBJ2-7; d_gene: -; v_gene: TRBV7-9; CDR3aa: CASSSPGHLYEQYF; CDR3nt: TGTGCCAGCAGCTCCCCGGGACACCTCTACGAGCAGTACTTC
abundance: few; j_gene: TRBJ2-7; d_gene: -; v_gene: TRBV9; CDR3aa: CASSGPDSSYEQYF; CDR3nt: TGTGCCAGCAGCGGCCCGGACAGCTCCTACGAGCAGTACTTC
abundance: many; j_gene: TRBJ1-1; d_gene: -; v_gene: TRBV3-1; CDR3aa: CASSQRSMNTEAFF; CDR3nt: TGTGCCAGCAGCCAGAGATCCATGAACACTGAAGCTTTCTTT
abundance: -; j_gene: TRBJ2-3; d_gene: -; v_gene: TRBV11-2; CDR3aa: CASSVDGSTDTQYF; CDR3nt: TGTGCCAGCAGCGTCGACGGCAGCACAGATACGCAGTATTTT
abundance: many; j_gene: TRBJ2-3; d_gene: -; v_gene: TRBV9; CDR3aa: CASSLGGGGDTQYF; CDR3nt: TGTGCCAGCAGCTTAGGAGGGGGTGGGGATACGCAGTATTTT
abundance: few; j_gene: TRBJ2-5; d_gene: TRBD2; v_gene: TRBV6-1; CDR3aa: CATGTSGAERYQETQYF; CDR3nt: TGTGCCACTGGGACTAGCGGGGCCGAAAGGTACCAAGAGACCCAGTACTTC
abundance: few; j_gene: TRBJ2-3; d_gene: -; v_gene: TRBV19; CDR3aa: CASSFRDGNTDTQYF; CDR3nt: TGTGCCAGTAGTTTCCGGGACGGAAACACAGATACGCAGTATTTT
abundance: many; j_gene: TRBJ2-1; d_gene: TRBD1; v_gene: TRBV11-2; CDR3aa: CASSLGTGGASSYNEQFF; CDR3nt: TGTGCCAGCAGCTTAGGGACAGGGGGGGCCAGCTCCTACAATGAGCAGTTCTTC
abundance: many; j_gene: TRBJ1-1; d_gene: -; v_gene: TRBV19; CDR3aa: CASRTGNTEAFF; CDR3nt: TGTGCCAGCAGGACGGGGAACACTGAAGCTTTCTTT
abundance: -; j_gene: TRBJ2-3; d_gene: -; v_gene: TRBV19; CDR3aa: CASSTQDIDTQYF; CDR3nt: TGTGCCAGTAGTACACAGGATATAGATACGCAGTATTTT
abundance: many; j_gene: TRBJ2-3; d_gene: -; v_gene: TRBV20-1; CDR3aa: CSAQQQEAQYF; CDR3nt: TGCAGTGCTCAACAGCAGGAAGCGCAGTATTTT
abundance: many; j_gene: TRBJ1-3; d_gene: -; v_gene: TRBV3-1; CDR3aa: CASSLLDTSHSGNTIYF; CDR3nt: TGTGCCAGCAGCCTCTTAGACACTAGCCACTCTGGAAACACCATATATTTT
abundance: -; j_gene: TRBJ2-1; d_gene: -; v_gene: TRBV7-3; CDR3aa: CASSLSGTHNEQFF; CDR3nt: TGTGCCAGCAGCTTAAGCGGGACTCACAATGAGCAGTTCTTC
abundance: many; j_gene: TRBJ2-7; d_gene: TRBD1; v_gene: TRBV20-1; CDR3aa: CSAPDRGHHEQYF; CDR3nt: TGCAGTGCCCCGGACAGGGGGCACCACGAGCAGTACTTC
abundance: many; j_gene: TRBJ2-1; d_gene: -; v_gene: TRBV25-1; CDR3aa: CASSAQGRVTSYNEQFF; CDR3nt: TGTGCCAGCAGTGCTCAAGGCAGGGTAACCTCCTACAATGAGCAGTTCTTC
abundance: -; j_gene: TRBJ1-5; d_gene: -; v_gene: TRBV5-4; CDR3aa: CASSLGGGLGDQPQHF; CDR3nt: TGTGCCAGCAGCTTGGGTGGAGGGCTGGGGGATCAGCCCCAGCATTTT
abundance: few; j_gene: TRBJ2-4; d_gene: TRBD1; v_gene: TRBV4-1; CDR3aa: CASSQDTPDRGAKNIQYF; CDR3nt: TGCGCCAGCAGCCAGGATACCCCGGACAGGGGAGCCAAAAACATTCAGTACTTC
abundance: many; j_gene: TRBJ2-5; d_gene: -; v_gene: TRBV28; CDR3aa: CASTRRDFPAQTQYF; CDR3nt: TGTGCCAGCACACGACGGGACTTCCCTGCACAGACCCAGTACTTC
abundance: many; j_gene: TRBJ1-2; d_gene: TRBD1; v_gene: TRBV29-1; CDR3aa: CSVEDLPGGVGYTF; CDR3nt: TGCAGCGTTGAAGATCTGCCAGGGGGCGTTGGCTACACCTTC
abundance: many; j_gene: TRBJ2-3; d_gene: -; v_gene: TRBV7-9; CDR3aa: CASRPTGSTDTQYF; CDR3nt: TGTGCCAGCAGACCTACCGGGAGCACAGATACGCAGTATTTT
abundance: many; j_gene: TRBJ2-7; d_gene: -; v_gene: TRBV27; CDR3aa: CASSPPGAVYEQYF; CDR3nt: TGTGCCAGCAGTCCTCCGGGGGCGGTTTACGAGCAGTACTTC
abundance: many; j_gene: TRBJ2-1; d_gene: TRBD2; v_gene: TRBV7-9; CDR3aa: CASRLGLAGVDGQFF; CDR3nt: TGTGCCAGCAGACTCGGACTAGCGGGAGTAGATGGGCAGTTCTTC
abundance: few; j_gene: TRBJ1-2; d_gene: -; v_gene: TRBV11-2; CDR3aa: CASSPPARVRTYGYTF; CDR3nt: TGTGCCAGCAGCCCCCCGGCCAGGGTTCGAACTTATGGCTACACCTTC
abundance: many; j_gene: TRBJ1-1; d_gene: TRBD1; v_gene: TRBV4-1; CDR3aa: CASTGQGDTEAFF; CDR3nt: TGCGCCAGCACCGGACAGGGGGACACTGAAGCTTTCTTT
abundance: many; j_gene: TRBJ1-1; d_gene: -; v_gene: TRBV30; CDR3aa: CAWRHTNTEAFF; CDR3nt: TGTGCCTGGAGGCACACGAACACTGAAGCTTTCTTT
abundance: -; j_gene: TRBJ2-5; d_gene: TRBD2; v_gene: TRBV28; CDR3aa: CASTPGGDGTQYF; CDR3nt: TGTGCCAGCACCCCGGGGGGGGATGGGACCCAGTACTTC
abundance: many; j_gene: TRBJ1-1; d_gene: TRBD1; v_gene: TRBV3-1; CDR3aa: CASSQDRRQGGTEAFF; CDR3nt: TGTGCCAGCAGCCAAGATCGGCGGCAGGGGGGCACTGAAGCTTTCTTT
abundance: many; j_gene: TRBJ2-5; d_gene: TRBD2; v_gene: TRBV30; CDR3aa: CAWRDKAGAQETQYF; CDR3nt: TGTGCCTGGAGGGATAAAGCGGGGGCCCAAGAGACCCAGTACTTC
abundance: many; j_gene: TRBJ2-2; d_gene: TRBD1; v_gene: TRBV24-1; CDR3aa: CATSDLAQGAGGELFF; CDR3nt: TGTGCCACCAGTGATTTGGCGCAGGGGGCCGGCGGGGAGCTGTTTTTT
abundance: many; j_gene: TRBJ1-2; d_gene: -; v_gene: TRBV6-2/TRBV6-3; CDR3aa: CASSPMGAPGYGYTF; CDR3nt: TGTGCCAGCAGTCCGATGGGGGCCCCGGGGTATGGCTACACCTTC
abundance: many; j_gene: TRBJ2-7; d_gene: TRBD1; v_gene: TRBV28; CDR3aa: CASSLDRDNEQYF; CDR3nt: TGTGCCAGCAGTTTGGACAGGGACAACGAGCAGTACTTC
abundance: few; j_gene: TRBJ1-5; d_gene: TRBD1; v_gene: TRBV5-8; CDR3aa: CASSLGQGSQPQHF; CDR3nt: TGTGCCAGCAGCTTGGGACAGGGAAGTCAGCCCCAGCATTTT
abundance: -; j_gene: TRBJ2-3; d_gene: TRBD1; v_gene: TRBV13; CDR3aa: CASSSLTGVITDTQYF; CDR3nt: TGTGCCAGCAGCTCCCTAACAGGGGTAATCACAGATACGCAGTATTTT
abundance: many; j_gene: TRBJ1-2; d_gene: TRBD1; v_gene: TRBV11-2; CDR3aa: CASSPPGQGATNYGYTF; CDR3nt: TGTGCCAGCAGCCCGCCGGGACAGGGGGCTACTAACTATGGCTACACCTTC
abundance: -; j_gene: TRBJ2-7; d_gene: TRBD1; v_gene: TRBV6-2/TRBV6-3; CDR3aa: CASSYSTGGEQYF; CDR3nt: TGTGCCAGCAGTTACTCGACAGGGGGCGAGCAGTACTTC
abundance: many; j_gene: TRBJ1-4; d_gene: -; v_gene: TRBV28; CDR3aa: CASSLDLDGSEKLFF; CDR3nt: TGTGCCAGCAGTCTAGACCTGGACGGTAGTGAAAAACTGTTTTTT
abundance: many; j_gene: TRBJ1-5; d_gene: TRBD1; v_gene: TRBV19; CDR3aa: CASSKGQGGVQPQHF; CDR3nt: TGTGCCAGTAGTAAAGGACAGGGGGGCGTTCAGCCCCAGCATTTT
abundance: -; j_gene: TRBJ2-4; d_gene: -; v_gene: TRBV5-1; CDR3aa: CASSPQGKDIQYF; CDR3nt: TGCGCCAGCAGCCCCCAGGGGAAAGACATTCAGTACTTC
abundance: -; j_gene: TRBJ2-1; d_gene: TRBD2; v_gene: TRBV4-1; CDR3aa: CASSQERLAGGYNEQFF; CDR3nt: TGCGCCAGCAGCCAAGAACGACTAGCGGGGGGGTACAATGAGCAGTTCTTC
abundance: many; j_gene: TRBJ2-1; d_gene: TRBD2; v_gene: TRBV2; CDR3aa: CASSLAGPINEQFF; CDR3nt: TGTGCCAGCAGTCTAGCGGGACCTATCAATGAGCAGTTCTTC
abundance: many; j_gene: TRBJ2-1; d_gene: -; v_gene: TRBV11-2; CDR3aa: CASSLARVGRSPDRDEQFF; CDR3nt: TGTGCCAGCAGCTTAGCCCGGGTCGGCCGCTCCCCTGACCGAGACGAGCAGTTCTTC
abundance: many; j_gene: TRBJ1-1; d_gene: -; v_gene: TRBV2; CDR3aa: CASRGFGGTEAFF; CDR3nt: TGTGCCAGCAGAGGTTTTGGCGGCACTGAAGCTTTCTTT
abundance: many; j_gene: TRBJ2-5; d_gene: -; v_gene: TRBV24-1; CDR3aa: CATSDPVDYQETQYF; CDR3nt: TGTGCCACCAGTGATCCTGTGGACTACCAAGAGACCCAGTACTTC